Presented here are 28 T cell receptor beta chains from one specimen sequenced in a study of cytomegalovirus exposure and HLA in healthy donors. The PCR ran on 60 Vbeta and 13 Jbeta primers. Sequencing was performed with immunoSEQ multiplex PCR; in TCRdb, only in-frame clones are kept and a portion is missing. The table includes about 110,000 clones, 55% to 75% detected once. Sequencing was done on a sample of PBMCs. The receptors were sampled from a woman aged 70-85 years in good health and CMV-seropositive.

This chain joins TRBV4-1 and TRBJ2-5; TRBD2 matches at 12 bases. The length of the CDR3 is 16 residues. Trimming removed 5 bases from V and 1 base from J; junction bases left unmatched: 5. Germline values: CDR1 MGHRA, CDR2 YSYEKL. The CDR3 spells CASSKLAGGLQETQYF. For the CDR3, the DNA is TGCGCCAGCAGCAAACTAGCGGGGGGACTCCAAGAGACCCAGTACTTC.

This clone appeared a few times. The V gene is TRBV7-2, the J gene TRBJ1-3, with D tentatively TRBD1 (5 bases). Germline CDR1 and CDR2: SGHTA and FQGNSA. Trimming removed 5 bases at V and 4 bases at J, with 9 bases between. The CDR3 totals 13 residues. The CDR3 is CASSVDSGNTIYF. The CDR3 region has the DNA TGTGCCAGCAGCGTTGACAGCGGAAACACCATATATTTT.

This clone was seen once. The chain carries TRBV2 and TRBJ1-1; 8 nucleotides match TRBD1. The germline gives CDR1 SNHLY, CDR2 FYNNEI. The CDR3 is 13 residues long. V trimming: 9 bases; J trimming: 3 bases; junction bases outside the gene matches: 6. The CDR3 nucleotides read TGTGCCAGTGAGGACAGGGAGGACACTGAAGCTTTCTTT. Encoded protein: CASEDREDTEAFF.

This chain connects TRBV4-2 to TRBJ2-7; possibly TRBD2 for D (6 bases). This CDR3 is 16 amino acids long. V was cut by 0 bases and J by 2 bases, with 14 bases left in between. Germline CDR1 and CDR2: LGHNA and YNFKEQ. For the CDR3, the DNA is TGTGCCAGCAGCCAAGACGGGGCACTAGCTGCCTACGAGCAGTACTTC. Residues: CASSQDGALAAYEQYF.

V usage is TRBV5-1 and J usage is TRBJ1-2, with TRBD1 matching 8 bases. The germline CDR1 and CDR2 sequences are SGHRS and YFSETQ. The J segment lost 7 bases and the V segment lost 0 bases, leaving 5 bases of the junction unmatched. The CDR3 runs to 14 residues. CDR3 loop: CASSLGDRGTGYTF. Written as DNA, the CDR3 is TGCGCCAGCAGCTTGGGAGACAGGGGTACTGGCTACACCTTC.

The rearrangement uses TRBV5-1 and TRBJ2-1; D gene uncertain. V gave up 1 base and J gave up 3 bases, with 11 bases separating them. CDR1 SGHRS and CDR2 YFSETQ come from the germline V gene. The CDR3 extends over 15 amino acids. The CDR3 spells CASSLTRPNYNEQFF. Written as DNA, the CDR3 is TGCGCCAGCAGCTTGACACGTCCCAACTACAATGAGCAGTTCTTC.

V usage is TRBV11-3 and J usage is TRBJ2-7; no firm D call. The germline CDR1 and CDR2 sequences are SGHNT and YENEEA. Trimming removed 2 bases from V and 0 bases from J, with 8 bases in between. This CDR3 spans 14 amino acids. CDR3 nucleotides: TGTGCCAGCAGCTTAACAGCAGCCTCCTACGAGCAGTACTTC. This codes for CASSLTAASYEQYF.

This clone was observed a handful of times. The chain links TRBV15 to TRBJ2-5, with 14 bases aligning to TRBD2. CDR1 and CDR2 (germline): LNHNV, YYDKDF (reference sequence). Trimming at V came to 3 bases and at J to 4 bases, leaving 1 base not matched to a gene. CDR3 size: 15 residues. This chain's CDR3 is CATSRTSGGAETQYF. The CDR3 region has the DNA TGTGCCACCAGCAGGACTAGCGGGGGGGCAGAGACCCAGTACTTC.

The chain combines TRBV30 with TRBJ1-2; D is unclear. Looked up from germline, CDR1 is GTSNPN and CDR2 is SVGIG (reference sequence). CDR3 length: 14 amino acids. Trimming removed 0 bases from V and 4 bases from J, with 12 bases in between. The CDR3 protein is CAWSVQAALYGYTF. CDR3 DNA: TGTGCCTGGAGTGTACAAGCAGCGCTCTATGGCTACACCTTC.

This chain connects TRBV6-5 to TRBJ1-1; possible D gene TRBD1, 6 bases. CDR1 is MNHEY, CDR2 SVGAGI, per germline. There are 15 residues in the CDR3. Trimming left V 0 bases short and J 3 bases short, with 11 bases between. The CDR3 reads CASSYSIRTDTEAFF. Here the CDR3 DNA reads TGTGCCAGCAGTTACTCGATCCGGACAGACACTGAAGCTTTCTTT.

The gene calls are TRBV10-3 and TRBJ1-2, with D possibly TRBD1 on 5 matching bases. Germline CDR1 and CDR2: ENHRY and SYGVKD. This CDR3 region has 13 residues. Trimming shortened V by 4 bases and J by 5 bases, and 11 bases separated the two germline ends. CDR3 coding DNA: TGTGCCATCAGTGGGAAACAGGAGTATGGCTACACCTTC. It is translated as CAISGKQEYGYTF.

There are a few counts of this clone. The chain joins TRBV7-6 to TRBJ2-7; 7 bases are a match to TRBD1. The CDR3 has 15 residues. Germline V gene data show CDR1 as SGHVS and CDR2 as FNYEAQ. V dropped 4 bases and J dropped 4; count of bases not matched to a gene: 10. This chain's CDR3 is CASSSETGMSYEQYF. The CDR3 DNA sequence: TGTGCCAGCAGCTCCGAGACAGGGATGTCGTACGAGCAGTACTTC.

The chain has TRBV10-2 and TRBJ2-1, with 10 positions matching TRBD1. J lost 4 bases, V lost 8 bases, and 2 bases had no gene match. In germline, CDR1 is WSHSY, CDR2 SAAADI. CDR3 length equals 13 residues. CDR3 DNA sequence: TGCGCCAGCGCGGGACAGGGGTACAATGAGCAGTTCTTC. Translated, it gives CASAGQGYNEQFF.

This rearrangement joins TRBV5-4 to TRBJ2-1; 9 nucleotides match TRBD2. CDR1 and CDR2 (germline): SGHNT, YYREEE (reference sequence). V lost 4 bases to trimming and J lost 5 bases; unmatched junction nucleotides: 10. The CDR3 consists of 16 residues. The CDR3 DNA is TGTGCCAGCAGCCCGATTCAAGCGGGGGGCAACAATGAGCAGTTCTTC. Protein sequence: CASSPIQAGGNNEQFF.

This chain links TRBV9 with TRBJ1-2; D is uncertain. The CDR3 sequence is 16 residues long. Trimming removed 0 bases from V and 2 bases from J, with 14 bases in between. Germline V gives CDR1 SGDLS, CDR2 YYNGEE. The CDR3 nucleotides are TGTGCCAGCAGCGTAGAGGAGAAGGAAGGAAACTATGGCTACACCTTC. This translates into CASSVEEKEGNYGYTF.

V usage is TRBV27 and J usage is TRBJ2-3, with TRBD1 matching 7 bases. This CDR3 comprises 15 residues. V lost 2 bases to trimming and J lost 3 bases; unmatched junction nucleotides: 5. Germline loops: CDR1 MNHEY, CDR2 SMNVEV (reference sequence). In DNA form, the CDR3 reads TGTGCCAGCAGTTTAACAGGGGTTAAAACAGATACGCAGTATTTT. Encoded protein: CASSLTGVKTDTQYF.

The genes are TRBV6-5 and TRBJ1-2, with 7 bases identical to TRBD1. In germline, CDR1 is MNHEY, CDR2 SVGAGI. The junction had 11 bases not matched to a gene; V was cut back by 5 bases and J by 8 bases. The CDR3 loop spans 14 amino acids. DNA of the CDR3: TGTGCCAGCAGTAAAAAACCGCAGGGGGGCGGCTACACCTTC. The encoded protein is CASSKKPQGGGYTF.

V usage is TRBV13 and J usage is TRBJ2-3, with 14 bases matching TRBD2. In germline, CDR1 is PRHDT, CDR2 FYEKMQ (reference sequence). Trimming removed 6 bases from V and 4 bases from J; junction bases left unmatched: 3. The CDR3 covers 15 residues. The chain's CDR3 is CASRRGLAGADTQYF. The CDR3 bases are TGTGCCAGCAGAAGGGGACTAGCGGGGGCAGATACGCAGTATTTT. Drawing the rest from reference TRBV13 and TRBJ2-3, the complete variable domain is AAGVIQSPRHLIKEKRETATLKCYPIPRHDTVYWYQQGPGQDPQFLISFYEKMQSDKGSIPDRFSAQQFSDYHSELNMSSLELGDSALYFCASRRGLAGADTQYFGPGTRLTVL.

The chain couples TRBV7-2 to TRBJ2-1; the match to TRBD2 covers 9 bases. With V trimmed by 2 bases and J by 7 bases, 6 bases remained unmatched. CDR1 and CDR2 from the germline V gene are SGHTA and FQGNSA. The CDR3 length is 15 residues. The CDR3 loop is CASSLQAGGSNEQFF. In DNA, the CDR3 is TGTGCCAGCAGCTTACAAGCGGGGGGTTCTAATGAGCAGTTCTTC. Combining the CDR3 with reference TRBV7-2 and TRBJ2-1 gives the whole variable domain GAGVSQSPSNKVTEKGKDVELRCDPISGHTALYWYRQSLGQGLEFLIYFQGNSAPDKSGLPSDRFSAERTGGSVSTLTIQRTQQEDSAVYLCASSLQAGGSNEQFFGPGTRLTVL.

This chain connects TRBV6-5 to TRBJ1-2, with D uncertain. The CDR3 length is 13 residues. V was clipped by 9 bases and J by 7 bases, with 18 bases between them. The V gene's germline CDR1 is MNHEY and CDR2 SVGAGI. In nucleotides, the CDR3 is TGTGCCAGTAAAAGTACCTATCCGCCTGGCTACACCTTC. It specifies CASKSTYPPGYTF.

The chain links TRBV18 to TRBJ1-6; D perhaps matches TRBD1 (6 bases). Trimming pared 3 bases from V and 10 bases from J, leaving 16 bases between. Germline V CDR1 and CDR2: KGHSH, LQKENI. The CDR3 runs to 15 residues. This CDR3 reads CASSPITGSNSPLHF. CDR3 nucleotides: TGTGCCAGCTCACCGATAACAGGGTCGAACTCACCCCTCCACTTT.

The chain carries TRBV14 and TRBJ2-4, with 7 bases fitting TRBD1. This CDR3 region has 15 residues. Unmatched junction bases numbered 7, after V lost 0 bases and J lost 8 bases. Germline V gene lookup returns CDR1 SGHDN and CDR2 FVKESK. CDR3 amino acids: CASSQDPGTDYIQYF. The CDR3 DNA is TGTGCCAGCAGCCAAGATCCTGGGACAGATTACATTCAGTACTTC.

V and J are TRBV23-1 and TRBJ2-7; the match to TRBD1 covers 10 bases. TRBV23-1 is an open reading frame, and its role is uncertain. After removal of 3 bases from V and 3 bases from J, the junction contained 2 bases not matched to a gene. The CDR3 is 14 amino acids. The DNA for the CDR3 is TGCGCCAGCAGTCACAGGGACAGGGGCTACGAGCAGTACTTC. Translating gives CASSHRDRGYEQYF.

The gene calls are TRBV6-4 and TRBJ1-6, with D unresolved. The CDR3 length is 9 residues. Germline V gene data show CDR1 as MRHNA and CDR2 as SNTAGT. The CDR3 sequence is CAPNSPLHF. CDR3 coding DNA: TGTGCTCCGAATTCACCCCTCCACTTT.

V gene TRBV4-2 combines with J gene TRBJ2-2; the D is unclear. This CDR3 spans 12 amino acids. The V gene's germline CDR1 is LGHNA and CDR2 YNFKEQ. V lost 5 bases and J lost 6, with 7 bases in between. The CDR3 DNA reads as TGTGCCAGCAGCTCCCAGGCCGGGGAGCTGTTTTTT. Its protein product is CASSSQAGELFF.

V is TRBV18 and J is TRBJ1-5, with unresolved D. The germline V gene encodes CDR1 KGHSH and CDR2 LQKENI. This CDR3 contains 14 residues. Deletions cut 3 bases from V and 6 bases from J, with 12 bases between. CDR3 coding DNA: TGTGCCAGCTCACCGGCATCCTCTGGTCAGCCCCAGCATTTT. Protein product: CASSPASSGQPQHF.

This chain uses TRBV10-3 with TRBJ1-2, with D maybe TRBD1 (6 bases). The length of the CDR3 is 13 residues. Germline V gives CDR1 ENHRY, CDR2 SYGVKD. The V and J ends lost 6 bases and 3 bases respectively, with 11 bases between them. Here the CDR3 reads CAIREGGDYGYTF. The CDR3 region has the DNA TGTGCCATCAGGGAGGGGGGCGACTATGGCTACACCTTC.

This clone occurred many times. The rearrangement joins TRBV19 to TRBJ1-1, with D hard to call. CDR3 size: 14 residues. From germline, CDR1 is LNHDA and CDR2 SQIVND (reference sequence). Between the trimmed V and J ends, which lost 7 bases and 1 base, there was a span of 13 bases. The CDR3 sequence: CASNPGIQNTEAFF. The CDR3 DNA reads TGTGCCAGTAACCCGGGGATACAGAACACTGAAGCTTTCTTT.